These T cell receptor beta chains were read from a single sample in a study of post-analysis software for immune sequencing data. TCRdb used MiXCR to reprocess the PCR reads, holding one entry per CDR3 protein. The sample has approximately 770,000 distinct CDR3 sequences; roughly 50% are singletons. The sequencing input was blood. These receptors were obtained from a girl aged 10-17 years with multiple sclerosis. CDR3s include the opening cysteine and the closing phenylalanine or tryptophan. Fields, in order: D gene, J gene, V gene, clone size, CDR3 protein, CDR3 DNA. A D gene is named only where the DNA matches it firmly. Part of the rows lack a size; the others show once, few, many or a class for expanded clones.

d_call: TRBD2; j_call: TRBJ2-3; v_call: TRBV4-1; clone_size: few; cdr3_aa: CASSQDPEGLAGADTQYF; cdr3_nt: TGCGCCAGCAGCCAAGATCCCGAGGGGCTAGCGGGAGCAGATACGCAGTATTTT
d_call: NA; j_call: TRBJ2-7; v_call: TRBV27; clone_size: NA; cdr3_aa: CASSSEGSCEQYF; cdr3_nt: TGTGCCAGCAGTTCGGAGGGTTCCTGCGAGCAGTACTTC
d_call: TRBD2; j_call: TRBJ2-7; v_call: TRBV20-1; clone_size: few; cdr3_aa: CSARTLSSGGSYEQYF; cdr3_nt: TGCAGTGCTAGAACCCTTTCTAGCGGGGGGTCCTACGAGCAGTACTTC
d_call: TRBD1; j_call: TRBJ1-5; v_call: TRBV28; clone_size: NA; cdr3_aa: CASSSLDRAVRDQPQHF; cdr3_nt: TGTGCCAGCAGTTCCCTGGACAGGGCAGTACGGGATCAGCCCCAGCATTTT
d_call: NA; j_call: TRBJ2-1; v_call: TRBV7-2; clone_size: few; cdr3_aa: CASSPPRGRGYNEQFF; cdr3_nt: TGTGCCAGCAGCCCCCCCCGAGGGAGGGGGTACAATGAGCAGTTCTTC
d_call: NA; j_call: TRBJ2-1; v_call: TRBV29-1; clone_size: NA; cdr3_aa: CSVARASYNEQFF; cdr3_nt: TGCAGCGTTGCCAGGGCTTCCTACAATGAGCAGTTCTTC
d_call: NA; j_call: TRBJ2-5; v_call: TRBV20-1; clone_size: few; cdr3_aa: CSAGNVLAISQETQYF; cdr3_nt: TGCAGTGCTGGAAACGTACTAGCTATCTCACAAGAGACCCAGTACTTC
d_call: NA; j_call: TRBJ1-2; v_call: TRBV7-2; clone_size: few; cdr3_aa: CASSQDSSMGRYGYTF; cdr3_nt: TGTGCCAGCAGCCAGGACAGCTCGATGGGACGCTATGGCTACACCTTC
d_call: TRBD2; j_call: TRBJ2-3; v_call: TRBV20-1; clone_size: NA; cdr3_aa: CSARLLAEATDTQYF; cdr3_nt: TGCAGTGCTAGGTTGCTAGCGGAAGCCACAGATACGCAGTATTTT
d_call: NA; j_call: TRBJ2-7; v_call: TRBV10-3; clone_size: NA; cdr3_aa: CAISGPGYEQYF; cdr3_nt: TGTGCCATCTCGGGGCCGGGGTACGAGCAGTACTTC
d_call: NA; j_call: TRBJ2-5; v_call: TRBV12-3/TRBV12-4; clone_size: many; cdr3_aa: CASSHGRQETQYF; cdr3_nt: TGTGCCAGCAGTCATGGACGGCAAGAGACCCAGTACTTC
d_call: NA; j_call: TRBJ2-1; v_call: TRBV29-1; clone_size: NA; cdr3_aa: CSVEDISPMTEQFF; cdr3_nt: TGCAGCGTTGAAGATATCTCCCCCATGACAGAGCAGTTCTTC
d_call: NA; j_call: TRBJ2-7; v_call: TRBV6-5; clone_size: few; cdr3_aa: CASSQPSYEQYF; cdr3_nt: TGTGCCAGCAGTCAACCATCCTACGAGCAGTACTTC
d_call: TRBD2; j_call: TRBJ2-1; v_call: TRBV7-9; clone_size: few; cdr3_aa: CASSSLAGAVYNEQFF; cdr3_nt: TGTGCCAGCAGCTCACTAGCGGGAGCTGTCTACAATGAGCAGTTCTTC
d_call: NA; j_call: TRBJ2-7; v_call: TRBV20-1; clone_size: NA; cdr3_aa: CSAREGQPNLYEQYF; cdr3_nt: TGCAGTGCTAGAGAGGGACAACCGAACCTCTACGAGCAGTACTTC
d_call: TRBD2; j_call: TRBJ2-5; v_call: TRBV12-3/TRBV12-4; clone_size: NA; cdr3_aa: CASSSTLGLARQQYF; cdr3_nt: TGTGCCAGCAGTTCTACCCTGGGACTAGCGAGACAGCAGTACTTC
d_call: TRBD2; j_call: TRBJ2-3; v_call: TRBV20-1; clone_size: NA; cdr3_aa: CSASGRDPDTQYF; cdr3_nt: TGCAGTGCTAGCGGGAGGGACCCAGATACGCAGTATTTT